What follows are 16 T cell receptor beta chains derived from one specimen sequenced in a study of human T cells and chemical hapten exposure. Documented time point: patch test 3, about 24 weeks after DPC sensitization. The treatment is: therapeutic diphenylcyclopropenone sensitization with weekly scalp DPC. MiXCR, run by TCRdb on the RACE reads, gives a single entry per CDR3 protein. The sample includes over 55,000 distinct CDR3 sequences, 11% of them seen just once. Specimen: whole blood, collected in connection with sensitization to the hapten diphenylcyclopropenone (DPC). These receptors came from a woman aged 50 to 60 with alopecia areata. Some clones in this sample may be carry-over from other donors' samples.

CDR3 sequence: CASSRWGQPQHF. The CDR3 bases are TGTGCCAGCAGCCGATGGGGTCAGCCCCAGCATTTT. The chain recombines TRBV27 with TRBJ1-5; D gene ambiguous. V was shortened by 6 bases and J by 6 bases, with 9 bases between the two germline ends. CDR3 size: 12 residues. Germline V gives CDR1 MNHEY, CDR2 SMNVEV (reference sequence).

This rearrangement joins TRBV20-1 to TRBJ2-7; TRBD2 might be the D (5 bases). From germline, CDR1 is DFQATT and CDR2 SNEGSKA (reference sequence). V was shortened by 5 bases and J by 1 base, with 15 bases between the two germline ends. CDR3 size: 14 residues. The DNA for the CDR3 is TGCAGTGCTCCCCGGACCCGAGGGTCCTACGAGCAGTACTTC. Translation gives CSAPRTRGSYEQYF.

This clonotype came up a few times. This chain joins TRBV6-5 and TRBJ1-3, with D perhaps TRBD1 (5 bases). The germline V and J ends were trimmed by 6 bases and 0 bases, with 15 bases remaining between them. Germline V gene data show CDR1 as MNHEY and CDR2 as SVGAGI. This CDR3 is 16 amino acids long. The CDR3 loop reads CASSRLAGRSGNTIYF. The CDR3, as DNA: TGTGCCAGCAGCCGACTGGCGGGGCGCTCTGGAAACACCATATATTTT.

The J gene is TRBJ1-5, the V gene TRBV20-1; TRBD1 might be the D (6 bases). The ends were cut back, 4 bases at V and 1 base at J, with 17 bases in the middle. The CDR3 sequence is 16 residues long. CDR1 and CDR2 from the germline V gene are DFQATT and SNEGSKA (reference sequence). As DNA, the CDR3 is TGCAGTGCTATAAATAGGGACACAGGGAGCAATCAGCCCCAGCATTTT. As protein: CSAINRDTGSNQPQHF.

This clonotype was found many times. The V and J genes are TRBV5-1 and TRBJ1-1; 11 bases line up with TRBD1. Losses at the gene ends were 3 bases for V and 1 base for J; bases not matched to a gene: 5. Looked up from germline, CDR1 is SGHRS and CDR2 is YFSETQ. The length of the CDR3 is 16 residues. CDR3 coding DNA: TGCGCCAGCAGCTGGGACAGGGGGAGTTCGAACACTGAAGCTTTCTTT. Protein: CASSWDRGSSNTEAFF.

CDR3 nucleotides: TGCGCCAGCAGCCAAGATGGAGGGAGTAGGACTGAAGCTTTCTTT. Its protein product is CASSQDGGSRTEAFF. The gene calls are TRBV4-3 and TRBJ1-1; D is unclear. The CDR3 runs 15 residues. The V gene's germline CDR1 is LGHNA and CDR2 YSLEER. V was pared by 0 bases and J by 5 bases, with 13 bases between.

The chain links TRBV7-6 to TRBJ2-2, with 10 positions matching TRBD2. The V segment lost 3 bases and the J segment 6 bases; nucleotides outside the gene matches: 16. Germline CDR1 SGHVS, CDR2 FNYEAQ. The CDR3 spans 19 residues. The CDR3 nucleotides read TGTGCCAGCAGCTTTTTGTCTAGCGGGGGTCGCGCAACCGCCGGGGAGCTGTTTTTT. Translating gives CASSFLSSGGRATAGELFF.

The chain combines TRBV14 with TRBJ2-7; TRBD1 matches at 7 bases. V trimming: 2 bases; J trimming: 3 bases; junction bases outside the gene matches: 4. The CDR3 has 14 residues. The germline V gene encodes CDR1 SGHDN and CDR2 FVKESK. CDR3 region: CASSQTTGYYEQYF. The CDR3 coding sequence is TGTGCCAGCAGCCAAACGACAGGGTACTACGAGCAGTACTTC.

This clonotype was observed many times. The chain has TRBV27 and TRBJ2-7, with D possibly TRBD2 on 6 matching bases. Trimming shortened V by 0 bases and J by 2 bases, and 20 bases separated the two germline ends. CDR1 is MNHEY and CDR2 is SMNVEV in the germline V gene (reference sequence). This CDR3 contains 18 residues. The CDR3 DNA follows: TGTGCCAGCAGTTTATCGGGCGAGTCCGGGAGTATCCCCTACGAGCAGTACTTC. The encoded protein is CASSLSGESGSIPYEQYF.

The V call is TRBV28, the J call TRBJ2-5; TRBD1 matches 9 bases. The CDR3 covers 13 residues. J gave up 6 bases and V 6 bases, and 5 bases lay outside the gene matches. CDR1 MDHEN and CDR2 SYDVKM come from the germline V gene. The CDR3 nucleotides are TGTGCCAGCAGGGGGACAGGGATCAAGACCCAGTACTTC. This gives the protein CASRGTGIKTQYF.

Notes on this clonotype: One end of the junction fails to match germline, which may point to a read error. Written as DNA, the CDR3 is TGTGCCGGCAGCCCTGGGACTAGCGGGTACAATGAGCAGTTCTTC. Translated, it gives CAGSPGTSGYNEQFF. The genes are TRBV5-4 and TRBJ2-1, with TRBD2 matching 12 bases. The germline V gene encodes CDR1 SGHNT and CDR2 YYREEE (reference sequence). The CDR3 sequence is 15 residues long.

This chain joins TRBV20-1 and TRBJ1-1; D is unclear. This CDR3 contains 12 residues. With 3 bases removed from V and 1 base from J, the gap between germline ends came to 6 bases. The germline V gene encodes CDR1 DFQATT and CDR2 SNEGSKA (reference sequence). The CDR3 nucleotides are TGCAGTGCTAGGGTAAAGAACACTGAAGCTTTCTTT. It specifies CSARVKNTEAFF.

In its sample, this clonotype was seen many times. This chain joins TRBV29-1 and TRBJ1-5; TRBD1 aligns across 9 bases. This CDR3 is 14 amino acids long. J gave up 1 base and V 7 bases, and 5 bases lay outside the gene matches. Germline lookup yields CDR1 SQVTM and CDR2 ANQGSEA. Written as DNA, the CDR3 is TGCAGCGCGGGACAGGGTTTAAGCAATCAGCCCCAGCATTTT. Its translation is CSAGQGLSNQPQHF.

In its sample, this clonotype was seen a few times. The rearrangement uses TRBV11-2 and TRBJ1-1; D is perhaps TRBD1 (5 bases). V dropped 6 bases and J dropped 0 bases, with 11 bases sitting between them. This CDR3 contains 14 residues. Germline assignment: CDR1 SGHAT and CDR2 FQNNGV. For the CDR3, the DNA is TGTGCCAGCAGAGTCGACAGAATGAACACTGAAGCTTTCTTT. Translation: CASRVDRMNTEAFF.

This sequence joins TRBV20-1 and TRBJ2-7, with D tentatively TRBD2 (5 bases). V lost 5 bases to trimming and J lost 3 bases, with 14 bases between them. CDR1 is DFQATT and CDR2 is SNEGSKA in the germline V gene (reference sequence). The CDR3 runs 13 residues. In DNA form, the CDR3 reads TGCAGTGCTGACCCGATGGGGAGCTACGAGCAGTACTTC. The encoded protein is CSADPMGSYEQYF.

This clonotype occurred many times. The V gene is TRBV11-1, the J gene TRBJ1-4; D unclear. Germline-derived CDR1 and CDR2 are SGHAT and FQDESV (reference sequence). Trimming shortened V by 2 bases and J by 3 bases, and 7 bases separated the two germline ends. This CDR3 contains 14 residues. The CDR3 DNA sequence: TGTGCCAGCAGCTTACGGGTGGCTAATGAAAAACTGTTTTTT. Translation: CASSLRVANEKLFF.